This T cell receptor (beta chain) was captured by sequencing in a study of T cell clones after liver transplantation. Overall study context: Post-transplant blood was tracked for graft-donor-reactive T cell clones identified in a pre-transplant mixed lymphocyte reaction.

Sorting of unstimulated PBMCs yielded separate CD3+CD4+ and CD3+CD8+ fractions. Whole-study findings and limits: Low donor cell numbers restricted donor-reactive repertoire measurement in two subjects. Circulating graft-donor-reactive CD4 TCRbeta sequences fell significantly post-transplant in 5 of 8 subjects.

Germline V gene data show CDR1 as MNHNS and CDR2 as SASEGT. The CDR3 runs to 13 residues. Trimming pared 4 bases from V and 2 bases from J, leaving 9 bases between. The assay was immunoSEQ multiplex PCR, and TCRdb's table has in-frame clones only and misses some. The sample shows under 150,000 clones, 90% of them seen only once. Details on this clone: Antigen specificity is unknown.

The material sequenced was CD4+ T cells from blood, taken 12 months after liver transplant. This receptor was identified in a human patient who received a liver transplant. The graft donor may be the source of some T cells. The chain carries TRBV6-1 and TRBJ2-7, with D hard to call. The CDR3 loop reads CASSATRTYEQYF. In DNA form, the CDR3 reads TGTGCCAGCAGTGCGACACGGACCTACGAGCAGTACTTC.